This TCR beta chain was found in a study of blood T cells in healthy people across ages. Trimming cost V 1 base and J 4 bases, with 11 bases left between them. Per the germline V gene, CDR1 is MNHNY and CDR2 is SVGAGI (reference sequence). CDR3 length: 14 residues. For the second PCR, which ran for about 7 to 12 cycles, a sample-barcoded 5' primer and a J-beta primer mix were used. Each CDR3 protein gets one entry after TCRdb re-called the 5' RACE reads with MiXCR. The data show over 1,500,000 distinct CDR3 sequences, about 50% seen once. V and J are TRBV6-6 and TRBJ2-7; tentative D call: TRBD1 (5 bases). The sample consisted of blood. The clonotype originates from a woman aged 40 to 50 in good health. CDR3: CASSYLGRVYEQYF. CDR3 nucleotides: TGTGCCAGCAGTTACTTGGGCAGGGTGTACGAGCAGTACTTC.